The T cell receptor (beta chain) described here comes from a study of T cell responses to AZD1222 COVID-19 vaccine. Study-wide findings and caveats: Spike-specific TCR breadth and depth were elevated following two AZD1222 doses. All repertoire sampling was performed exclusively after the peak T cell response. Clonal diversity was possibly underestimated, and the donors were mostly white British, with more females. Vaccine-related CD4 TCRs covered spike, predominating at 160-218 and 743-854.

Produced via immunoSEQ multiplex PCR; TCRdb's table is partial and in-frame only. This sample has about 190,000 clones, with around 87% found just once. Trimming shortened V by 0 bases and J by 8 bases, and 7 bases separated the two germline ends. Per the germline V gene, CDR1 is SGHTA and CDR2 is FQGNSA. CDR3 length equals 12 residues. As concerns this clone: Antigen unknown.

The J gene is TRBJ1-1, the V gene TRBV7-2; D remains unclear. The sample was peripheral blood, taken on day 0 of MenACWY control vaccination. This TCR was sampled from an adult in good health. CDR3 DNA sequence: TGTGCCAGCAGCTTAGCACTGGAGGAAGCTTTCTTT. Encoded protein: CASSLALEEAFF.